One sample yielded the 24 T cell receptor beta chains listed below, sequenced in a study of patients and donors after allogeneic stem cell transplantation. TCRdb reanalysed the RT-PCR reads using MiXCR and keeps one entry per CDR3 protein. The data show about 160,000 distinct CDR3 sequences, approximately 25% seen once. Sequenced: blood, either unsorted or a sorted T cell fraction (not recorded which). The receptors here all came from a human donor who was either an allogeneic HSCT recipient or a stem cell or donor lymphocyte infusion donor (not recorded which). It is not recorded whose cells these are; they may come from a transplant donor.

The chain combines TRBV6-5 with TRBJ2-1; 10 bases are a match to TRBD2. The V gene end was trimmed by 5 bases and the J gene end by 5 bases; junction bases not matched to a gene: 9. This CDR3 is 16 amino acids long. CDR1 and CDR2 (germline): MNHEY, SVGAGI. The DNA of the CDR3 is TGTGCCAGCAGTCAAGCGGGAGGGCCTATAGACAATGAGCAGTTCTTC. It translates to CASSQAGGPIDNEQFF.

This clonotype appeared a few times. The chain carries TRBV11-2 and TRBJ2-1; 11 nucleotides agree with TRBD2. There are 17 residues in the CDR3. In germline, CDR1 is SGHAT, CDR2 FQNNGV. V shed 2 bases and J 2 bases; nucleotides not matched to a gene: 5. The CDR3 spells CASSLPLAGGTYNEQFF. The CDR3 nucleotides are TGTGCCAGCAGCTTACCCCTAGCGGGAGGAACCTACAATGAGCAGTTCTTC.

Only a few counts were recorded for this clonotype. The chain has TRBV5-1 and TRBJ1-1; D is ambiguous. V was clipped by 0 bases and J by 7 bases, with 10 bases between them. Germline V gene data show CDR1 as SGHRS and CDR2 as YFSETQ. The CDR3 consists of 13 residues. The CDR3, as DNA: TGCGCCAGCAGCTTGGAATCTCCAATTGAAGCTTTCTTT. Encoded protein: CASSLESPIEAFF.

This clonotype was counted only a few times. The V call is TRBV20-1, the J call TRBJ1-1, with D possibly matching TRBD1 (5 bases). Trimming cost V 0 bases and J 6 bases, with 11 bases left between them. The CDR3 loop spans 13 amino acids. CDR1 is DFQATT and CDR2 is SNEGSKA in the germline V gene (reference sequence). The CDR3 region is CSARDELGAEAFF. CDR3 coding DNA: TGCAGTGCTAGAGATGAGTTGGGGGCTGAAGCTTTCTTT.

This clonotype was counted only a few times. The genes are TRBV20-1 and TRBJ1-5, with D maybe TRBD1 (6 bases). Germline V gene lookup returns CDR1 DFQATT and CDR2 SNEGSKA (reference sequence). The CDR3 sequence is 15 residues long. With 2 bases removed from V and 3 bases from J, the gap between germline ends came to 14 bases. CDR3 loop: CSARRGGKVNQPQHF. The CDR3 coding sequence is TGCAGTGCTAGAAGGGGGGGGAAAGTCAATCAGCCCCAGCATTTT.

V is TRBV5-1 and J is TRBJ1-2, with D unresolved. The germline V gene encodes CDR1 SGHRS and CDR2 YFSETQ. With 4 bases removed from V and 4 bases from J, the gap between germline ends came to 17 bases. The CDR3 runs 15 residues. This CDR3 is CASSPGPQSPYGYTF. Written as DNA, the CDR3 is TGCGCCAGCAGCCCCGGCCCCCAGAGCCCCTATGGCTACACCTTC.

This clonotype showed up just a few times. The chain uses TRBV29-1 and TRBJ2-1; 7 bases are a match to TRBD2. CDR3 length equals 13 residues. J was trimmed by 4 bases and V by 4 bases; bases with no gene match: 4. Germline V gives CDR1 SQVTM, CDR2 ANQGSEA. CDR3 bases: TGCAGCGTTGTCAGGGAGGGTTACAATGAGCAGTTCTTC. It encodes CSVVREGYNEQFF.

This chain uses TRBV28 with TRBJ2-5; a possible D gene is TRBD2 (5 bases). The germline V gene encodes CDR1 MDHEN and CDR2 SYDVKM. CDR3 size: 12 residues. Trimming pared 1 base from V and 13 bases from J, leaving 13 bases between. The CDR3 reads CASSLSGSSRYF. The CDR3 region has the DNA TGTGCCAGCAGTTTATCTGGGAGTTCGCGGTACTTC. Based on the CDR3 plus reference TRBV28 and TRBJ2-5, the full variable domain is DVKVTQSSRYLVKRTGEKVFLECVQDMDHENMFWYRQDPGLGLRLIYFSYDVKMKEKGDIPEGYSVSREKKERFSLILESASTNQTSMYLCASSLSGSSRYFGPGTRLLVL.

Only a few counts were recorded for this clonotype. The J gene is TRBJ1-5, the V gene TRBV20-1, with 9 bases identical to TRBD1. V was clipped by 3 bases and J by 10 bases; unmatched bases: 10. This CDR3 has 14 residues. Per germline, CDR1 DFQATT and CDR2 SNEGSKA (reference sequence). CDR3 protein: CSASPGQGSGPQHF. The CDR3, as DNA: TGCAGTGCTAGCCCGGGACAGGGCTCCGGTCCCCAGCATTTT.

The chain carries TRBV21-1 and TRBJ1-2; TRBD1 was called by the table and not checked on the DNA. TRBV21-1 is a pseudogene locus. This CDR3 contains 15 residues. The CDR3 DNA follows: TGTGCCAGCGGGTTTAGGGGGTCCTCTAACTATGGCTACACCTTC. This gives the protein CASGFRGSSNYGYTF.

In nucleotides, the CDR3 is TGTGCCAGCAGTCTGCCCTTAGCGGGAGGCAGCGAGCAGTACTTC. It specifies CASSLPLAGGSEQYF. The rearrangement links TRBV12-3 or TRBV12-4 to TRBJ2-7; 10 bases agree with TRBD2. This CDR3 comprises 15 residues. V was clipped by 5 bases and J by 6 bases; unmatched bases: 10.

This clonotype was counted only a few times. The chain combines TRBV29-1 with TRBJ2-2; D call uncertain. The germline CDR1 and CDR2 sequences are SQVTM and ANQGSEA. The CDR3 loop spans 12 amino acids. CDR3 amino acids: CGGVPYTGELFF. The CDR3 region has the DNA TGCGGTGGGGTTCCGTACACCGGGGAGCTGTTTTTT.

V gene TRBV29-1 combines with J gene TRBJ1-1, with D tentatively TRBD1 (5 bases). Trimming shortened V by 4 bases and J by 11 bases, and 20 bases separated the two germline ends. This CDR3 has 13 residues. Germline V lookup: CDR1 SQVTM, CDR2 ANQGSEA. CDR3 sequence: CSVVIRGVGVAFF. CDR3 in DNA: TGCAGCGTTGTCATACGGGGGGTTGGCGTTGCTTTCTTT.

This clonotype was detected a few times. The genes are TRBV12-3 or TRBV12-4 and TRBJ1-6; TRBD1 is a possible D gene (6 bases). Trimming left V 3 bases short and J 7 bases short, with 16 bases between. This CDR3 comprises 16 residues. The CDR3 DNA is TGTGCCAGCAGTTTGGGCAGGGGTACAAGAAATTCACCCCTCCACTTT. Residues: CASSLGRGTRNSPLHF.

This clonotype was seen a few times. This chain joins TRBV29-1 and TRBJ2-1; TRBD1 might be the D (6 bases). This CDR3 is built from 14 residues. CDR1 is SQVTM, CDR2 ANQGSEA, per germline. The ends were cut back, 1 base at V and 4 bases at J, with 11 bases in the middle. The CDR3 is CSVEVGRGYNEQFF. CDR3 nucleotides: TGCAGCGTTGAAGTTGGCAGGGGATACAATGAGCAGTTCTTC.

This rearrangement joins TRBV7-6 to TRBJ2-2, with a weak D call TRBD2 (6 bases). The V gene's germline CDR1 is SGHVS and CDR2 FNYEAQ. This CDR3 is 16 amino acids long. Trimming pared 0 bases from V and 5 bases from J, leaving 13 bases between. The chain's CDR3 is CASSLALVSGTGELFF. The CDR3 DNA reads TGTGCCAGCAGCTTAGCGCTGGTTAGCGGAACCGGGGAGCTGTTTTTT.

This clonotype was recorded a few times. The CDR3 DNA reads as TGTGCCAGCAGCACTTTGGGGTGGAAACCATTTAACTATGGCTACACCTTC. It codes for CASSTLGWKPFNYGYTF. This chain joins TRBV5-6 and TRBJ1-2; no clear D gene. The germline V gene encodes CDR1 SGHDT and CDR2 YYEEEE. This CDR3 has 17 amino acids. Trimming shortened V by 4 bases and J by 1 base, and 20 bases separated the two germline ends.

This clonotype was counted a few times. The chain combines TRBV9 with TRBJ1-5; TRBD1 agrees at 8 bases. The J segment lost 7 bases and the V segment lost 0 bases, leaving 9 bases of the junction unmatched. CDR3 length equals 16 residues. The germline CDR1 and CDR2 sequences are SGDLS and YYNGEE. This chain's CDR3 is CASSVGPGGSWQPQHF. CDR3 nucleotides: TGTGCCAGCAGCGTAGGGCCAGGGGGCTCTTGGCAGCCCCAGCATTTT. Variable domain in full (rest from reference TRBV9 and TRBJ1-5): DSGVTQTPKHLITATGQRVTLRCSPRSGDLSVYWYQQSLDQGLQFLIQYYNGEERAKGNILERFSAQQFPDLHSELNLSSLELGDSALYFCASSVGPGGSWQPQHFGDGTRLSIL.

V and J are TRBV20-1 and TRBJ2-2; D ambiguous. Germline CDR1 reads DFQATT; CDR2 reads SNEGSKA (reference sequence). The ends were cut back, 1 base at V and 4 bases at J, with 7 bases in the middle. The CDR3 consists of 13 residues. Here the CDR3 DNA reads TGCAGTGCTAGAGTAGTAGGCACCGGGGAGCTGTTTTTT. This codes for CSARVVGTGELFF.

The rearrangement links TRBV12-3 or TRBV12-4 to TRBJ2-2; 7 nucleotides agree with TRBD2. The CDR3 has 16 residues. V dropped 6 bases and J dropped 4; count of bases not matched to a gene: 11. The CDR3 nucleotides are TGTGCCAGCAGGGAGACTAGCCTTAAGGGCACCGGGGAGCTGTTTTTT. Its translation: CASRETSLKGTGELFF.

The genes are TRBV12-3 or TRBV12-4 and TRBJ1-4; 10 nucleotides align to TRBD1. Losses at the gene ends were 4 bases for V and 7 bases for J; bases not matched to a gene: 6. This CDR3 contains 15 residues. CDR3 residues: CASSSSRTGGEKLFF. CDR3 DNA sequence: TGTGCCAGCAGTTCCTCGCGGACAGGGGGTGAAAAACTGTTTTTT.

This CDR3 is CASSESQRGAEAFF. Written as DNA, the CDR3 is TGTGCCAGCAGTGAATCCCAGCGGGGCGCTGAAGCTTTCTTT. V gene TRBV25-1 combines with J gene TRBJ1-1, with D possibly being TRBD1 (5 bases). The CDR3 contains 14 residues. Trimming stripped 1 base from V and 6 bases from J, with 12 bases between. Germline values: CDR1 MGHDK, CDR2 SYGVNS. Using reference TRBV25-1 and TRBJ1-1 for the parts outside the CDR3, the full variable domain is EADIYQTPRYLVIGTGKKITLECSQTMGHDKMYWYQQDPGMELHLIHYSYGVNSTEKGDLSSESTVSRIRTEHFPLTLESARPSHTSQYLCASSESQRGAEAFFGQGTRLTVV.

The sample holds many counts of this clonotype. This chain uses TRBV6-1 with TRBJ1-2; D remains ambiguous. Trimming shortened V by 1 base and J by 8 bases, and 8 bases separated the two germline ends. The CDR3 is 12 amino acids. Germline assignment: CDR1 MNHNS and CDR2 SASEGT. DNA for the CDR3: TGTGCCAGCAGTGAAGAATGGGCAGGCTACACCTTC. This translates into CASSEEWAGYTF.

This sequence joins TRBV5-1 and TRBJ1-2; TRBD1 matches at 7 bases. The V gene end was trimmed by 2 bases and the J gene end by 5 bases; junction bases not matched to a gene: 9. CDR1 is SGHRS, CDR2 YFSETQ, per germline. CDR3 size: 15 residues. This chain's CDR3 is CASSFSGGSEYGYTF. The DNA for the CDR3 is TGCGCCAGCAGCTTTTCAGGGGGATCGGAATATGGCTACACCTTC.